This T cell receptor (beta chain) is from a study of preoperative IRX-2 immunotherapy in early breast cancer. The CDR3 is 13 amino acids. The V gene's germline CDR1 is MDHEN and CDR2 SYDVKM. V shed 5 bases and J shed 1 base, with 8 bases lying between them. Indicated treatment: preoperative locoregional IRX-2 cytokine immunotherapy. Data came from immunoSEQ multiplex PCR; TCRdb stores just in-frame clones and leaves some out. Here the sample spans approximately 100,000 clones, 75% to 90% being singletons. This specimen was tumor tissue, taken after IRX-2 immunotherapy. The chain links TRBV28 to TRBJ1-1; D not resolved. This sequence originates from a human donor with breast cancer. CDR3 residues: CASSGHRNTEAFF. The CDR3 region has the DNA TGTGCCAGCAGTGGGCATCGGAACACTGAAGCTTTCTTT.